This note documents a single TCR beta chain sequence. A much larger clone lies one base from this, so it may be a read error. Germline values: CDR1 LGHNA, CDR2 YNFKEQ. The germline V and J ends were trimmed by 1 base and 2 bases, with 11 bases remaining between them. The CDR3 has 15 residues. The record originates from a study of blood T cells in healthy people across ages. Sample-barcoded 5' priming and a J-beta primer mix drove a second PCR of roughly 7 to 11 cycles. A template-switch adaptor containing 12 random nucleotides labeled each cDNA molecule. From the 5' RACE reads, TCRdb called clonotypes with MiXCR, one entry per CDR3 protein. The sample has about 1.6 million distinct CDR3 sequences, about 35% seen once; the top ten hold around 11%.

The rearrangement links TRBV4-2 to TRBJ2-5; D is perhaps TRBD2 (6 bases). The TCR originated in a woman aged 25 to 39 in good health. The source material was blood. CDR3: CASSQVLEGQETQYF. As DNA, the CDR3 is TGTGCCAGCAGCCAAGTATTGGAGGGGCAAGAGACCCAGTACTTC.